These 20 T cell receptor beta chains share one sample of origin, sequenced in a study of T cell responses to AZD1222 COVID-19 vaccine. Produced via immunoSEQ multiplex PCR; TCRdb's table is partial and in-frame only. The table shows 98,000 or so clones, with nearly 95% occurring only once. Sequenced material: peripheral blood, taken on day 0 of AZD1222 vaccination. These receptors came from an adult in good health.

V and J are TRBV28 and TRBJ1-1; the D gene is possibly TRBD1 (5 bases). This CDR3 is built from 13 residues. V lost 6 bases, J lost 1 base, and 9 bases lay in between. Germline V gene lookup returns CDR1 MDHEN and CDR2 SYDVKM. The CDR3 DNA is TGTGCCAGCAGCGGGGCCAGGAACACTGAAGCTTTCTTT. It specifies CASSGARNTEAFF.

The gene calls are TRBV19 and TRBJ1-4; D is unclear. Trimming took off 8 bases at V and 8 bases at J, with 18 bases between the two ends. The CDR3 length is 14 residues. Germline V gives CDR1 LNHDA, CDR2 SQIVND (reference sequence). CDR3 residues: CASSLTVEEEKLFF. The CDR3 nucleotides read TGTGCCAGTTCTCTCACCGTGGAGGAGGAAAAACTGTTTTTT.

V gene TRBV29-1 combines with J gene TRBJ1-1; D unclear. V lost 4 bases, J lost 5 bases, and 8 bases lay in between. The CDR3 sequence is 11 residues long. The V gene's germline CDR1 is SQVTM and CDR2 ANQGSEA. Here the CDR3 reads CSVVRSTEAFF. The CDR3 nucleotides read TGCAGCGTTGTGAGAAGTACTGAAGCTTTCTTT.

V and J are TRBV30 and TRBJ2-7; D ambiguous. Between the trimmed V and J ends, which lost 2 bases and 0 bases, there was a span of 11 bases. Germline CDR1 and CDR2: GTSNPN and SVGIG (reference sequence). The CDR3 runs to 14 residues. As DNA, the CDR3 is TGTGCCTGGAGTCTCGATCCCCTCTCCTACGAGCAGTACTTC. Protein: CAWSLDPLSYEQYF.

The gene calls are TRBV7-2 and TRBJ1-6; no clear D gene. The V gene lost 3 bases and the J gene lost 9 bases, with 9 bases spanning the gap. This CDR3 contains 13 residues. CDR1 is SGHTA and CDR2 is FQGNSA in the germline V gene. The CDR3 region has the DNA TGTGCCAGCAGCTTTGTGGGTATTTCACCCCTCCACTTT. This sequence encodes CASSFVGISPLHF.

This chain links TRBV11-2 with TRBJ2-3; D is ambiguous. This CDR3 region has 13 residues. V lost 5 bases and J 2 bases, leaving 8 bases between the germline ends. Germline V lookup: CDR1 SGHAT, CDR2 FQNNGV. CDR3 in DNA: TGTGCCAGCAGCAGGAGAGCCACAGATACGCAGTATTTT. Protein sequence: CASSRRATDTQYF.

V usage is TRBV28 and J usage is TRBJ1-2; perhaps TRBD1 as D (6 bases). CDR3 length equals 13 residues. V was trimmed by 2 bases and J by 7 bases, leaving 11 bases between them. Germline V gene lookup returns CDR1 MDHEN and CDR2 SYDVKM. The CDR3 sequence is CASSLQGNLGYTF. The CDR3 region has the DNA TGTGCCAGCAGTTTACAGGGGAATCTTGGCTACACCTTC.

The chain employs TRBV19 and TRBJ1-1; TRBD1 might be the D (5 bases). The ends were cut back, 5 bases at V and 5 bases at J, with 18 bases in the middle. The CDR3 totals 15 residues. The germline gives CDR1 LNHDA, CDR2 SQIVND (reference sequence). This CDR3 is CASSVSGTGVTEAFF. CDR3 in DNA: TGTGCCAGTAGTGTTTCCGGGACCGGGGTAACTGAAGCTTTCTTT.

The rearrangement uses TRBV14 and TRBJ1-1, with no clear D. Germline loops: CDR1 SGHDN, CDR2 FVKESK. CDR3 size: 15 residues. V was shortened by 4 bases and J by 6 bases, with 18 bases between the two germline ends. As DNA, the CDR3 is TGTGCCAGCAGCCTCTCCTCATCGGGCGGCGCTGAAGCTTTCTTT. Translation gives CASSLSSSGGAEAFF.

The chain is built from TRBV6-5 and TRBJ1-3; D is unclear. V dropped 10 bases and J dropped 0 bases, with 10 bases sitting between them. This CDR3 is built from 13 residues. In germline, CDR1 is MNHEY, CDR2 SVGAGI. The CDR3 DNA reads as TGTGCCACCCGGGAGAGCTCTGGAAACACCATATATTTT. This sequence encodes CATRESSGNTIYF.

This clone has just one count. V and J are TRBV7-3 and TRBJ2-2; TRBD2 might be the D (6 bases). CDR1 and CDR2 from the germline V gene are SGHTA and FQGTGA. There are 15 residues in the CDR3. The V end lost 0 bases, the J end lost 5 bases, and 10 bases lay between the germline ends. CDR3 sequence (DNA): TGTGCCAGCAGCTTAACAGGACGGGGGACCGGGGAGCTGTTTTTT. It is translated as CASSLTGRGTGELFF.

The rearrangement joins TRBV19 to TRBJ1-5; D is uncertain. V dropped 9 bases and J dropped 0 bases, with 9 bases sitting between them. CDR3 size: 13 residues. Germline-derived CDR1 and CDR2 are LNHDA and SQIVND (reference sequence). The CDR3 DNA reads TGTGCCAGGATCGGGGATAGCAATCAGCCCCAGCATTTT. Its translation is CARIGDSNQPQHF.

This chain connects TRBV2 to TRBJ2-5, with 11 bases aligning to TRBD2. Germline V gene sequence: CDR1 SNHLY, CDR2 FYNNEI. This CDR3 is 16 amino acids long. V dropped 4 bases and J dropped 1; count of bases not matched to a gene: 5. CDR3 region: CASSVAGGVGQETQYF. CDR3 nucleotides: TGTGCCAGCAGTGTAGCGGGAGGGGTCGGCCAAGAGACCCAGTACTTC.

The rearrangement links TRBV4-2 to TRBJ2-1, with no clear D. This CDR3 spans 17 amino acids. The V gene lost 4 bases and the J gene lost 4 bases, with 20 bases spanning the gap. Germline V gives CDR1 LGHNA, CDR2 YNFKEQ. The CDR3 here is CASSPLGENRAYNEQFF. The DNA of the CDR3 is TGTGCCAGCAGCCCCCTCGGAGAAAATAGGGCGTACAATGAGCAGTTCTTC.

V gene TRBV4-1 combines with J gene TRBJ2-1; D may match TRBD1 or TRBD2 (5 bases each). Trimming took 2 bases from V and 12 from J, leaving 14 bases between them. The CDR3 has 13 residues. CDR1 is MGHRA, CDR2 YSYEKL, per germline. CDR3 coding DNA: TGCGCCAGCAGCCAAAACCGAGGGGAGTTGCAGTTCTTC. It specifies CASSQNRGELQFF.

The CDR3 nucleotides read TGCGCCAGCAGCTTGGGGCAGGGGGGTTTTTCGTCCTACGAGCAGTACTTC. Translating it yields CASSLGQGGFSSYEQYF. The V call is TRBV5-1, the J call TRBJ2-7, with a weak D call TRBD1 (7 bases). CDR3 size: 17 residues. Per germline, CDR1 SGHRS and CDR2 YFSETQ. The V end lost 0 bases, the J end lost 1 base, and 17 bases lay between the germline ends.

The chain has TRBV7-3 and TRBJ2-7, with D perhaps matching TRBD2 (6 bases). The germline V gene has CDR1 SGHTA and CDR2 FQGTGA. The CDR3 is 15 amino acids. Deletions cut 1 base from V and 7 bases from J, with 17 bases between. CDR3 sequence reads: CASSLIGTSVAEQYF. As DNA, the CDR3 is TGTGCCAGCAGCTTAATAGGGACTTCGGTTGCAGAGCAGTACTTC.

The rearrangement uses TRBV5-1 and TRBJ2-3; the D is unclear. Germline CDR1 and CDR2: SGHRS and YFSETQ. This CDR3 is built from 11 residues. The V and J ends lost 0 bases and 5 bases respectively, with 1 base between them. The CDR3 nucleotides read TGCGCCAGCAGCTTGGGAGATACGCAGTATTTT. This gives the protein CASSLGDTQYF.

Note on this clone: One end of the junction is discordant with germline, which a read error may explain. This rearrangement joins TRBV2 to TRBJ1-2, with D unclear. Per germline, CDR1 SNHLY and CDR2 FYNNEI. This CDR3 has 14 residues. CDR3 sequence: CASSEDMGRYGYTF. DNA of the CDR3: TGTGCCAGCAGCGAAGATATGGGGAGGTATGGCTACACCTTC.

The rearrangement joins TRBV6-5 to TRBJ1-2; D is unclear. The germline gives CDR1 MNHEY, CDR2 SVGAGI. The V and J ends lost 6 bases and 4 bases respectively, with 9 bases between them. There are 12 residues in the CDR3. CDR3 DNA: TGTGCCAGCAGGTGGTGGGGCTATGGCTACACCTTC. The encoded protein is CASRWWGYGYTF.